A single sample gave rise to the 26 T cell receptor beta chains below, sequenced in a study of control samples from healthy donors and cancer patients. Method: immunoSEQ multiplex PCR; TCRdb's copy keeps in-frame clones and lacks some. The sample includes around 53,000 clones, 65% to 90% seen only once; the top ten take 2.8%. Sequenced material: PBMCs. These TCRs come from a woman between 45 and 65 years old with lung cancer.

As concerns this clone: The junction shows a germline mismatch at one end, possibly a read error. The chain couples TRBV7-2 to TRBJ1-2, with 8 bases fitting TRBD1. From germline, CDR1 is SGHTA and CDR2 FQGNSA. The CDR3 totals 12 residues. The CDR3: CASSLDDRGAAF. The CDR3, as DNA: TGTGCCAGCAGCTTAGACGACAGGGGCGCCGCCTTC.

The V gene is TRBV7-2, the J gene TRBJ1-2; no definite D call. Trimming removed 5 bases at V and 2 bases at J, with 0 bases between. Germline V gene data show CDR1 as SGHTA and CDR2 as FQGNSA. The CDR3 has 10 residues. The CDR3 reads CASSNYGYTF. The CDR3 DNA sequence: TGTGCCAGCAGCAACTATGGCTACACCTTC.

The rearrangement uses TRBV28 and TRBJ1-3; perhaps TRBD1 as D (6 bases). Germline loops: CDR1 MDHEN, CDR2 SYDVKM. CDR3 length: 14 residues. V was clipped by 8 bases and J by 4 bases, with 15 bases between them. The CDR3 DNA sequence: TGTGCCAGCTGTGCCCCCACAGGGGGAAACACCATATATTTT. It is translated as CASCAPTGGNTIYF.

The V call is TRBV18, the J call TRBJ2-5; no reliable D call. This CDR3 is 13 amino acids long. The germline V gene has CDR1 KGHSH and CDR2 LQKENI. V was clipped by 2 bases and J by 2 bases, with 6 bases between them. The CDR3 region has the DNA TGTGCCAGCTCACCAAATAGTCAAGAGACCCAGTACTTC. The encoded protein is CASSPNSQETQYF. Filled out from reference TRBV18 and TRBJ2-5, the complete variable domain reads NAGVMQNPRHLVRRRGQEARLRCSPMKGHSHVYWYRQLPEEGLKFMVYLQKENIIDESGMPKERFSAEFPKEGPSILRIQQVVRGDSAAYFCASSPNSQETQYFGPGTRLLVL.

The chain combines TRBV12-3 or TRBV12-4 with TRBJ2-7, with 10 bases that match TRBD1. The V gene end was trimmed by 6 bases and the J gene end by 6 bases; junction bases not matched to a gene: 5. The CDR3 totals 13 residues. CDR3 bases: TGTGCCAGCAGCCCCGGGACAGGGGCCGAGCAGTACTTC. Its protein is CASSPGTGAEQYF.

This chain links TRBV5-4 with TRBJ2-2, with 12 positions matching TRBD2. The junction had 6 bases not matched to a gene; V was cut back by 4 bases and J by 5 bases. Germline CDR1 reads SGHNT; CDR2 reads YYREEE (reference sequence). There are 16 residues in the CDR3. The CDR3 DNA follows: TGTGCCAGCAGCGTAAACCTAGCGGGGGGGACCGGGGAGCTGTTTTTT. Its protein is CASSVNLAGGTGELFF. The full variable domain, its missing parts supplied by reference TRBV5-4 and TRBJ2-2, is ETGVTQSPTHLIKTRGQQVTLRCSSQSGHNTVSWYQQALGQGPQFIFQYYREEENGRGNFPPRFSGLQFPNYSSELNVNALELDDSALYLCASSVNLAGGTGELFFGEGSRLTVL.

In regard to this clone: The junction differs from germline at one of its ends, possibly a read error. The chain employs TRBV15 and TRBJ2-2; no firm D call. CDR3 length: 14 amino acids. Germline V gene data show CDR1 as LNHNV and CDR2 as YYDKDF (reference sequence). The CDR3 DNA reads as TGTGCCGCCAGCAGTGGCCTGAACACCGGGGAGCTGTTTTTT. It is translated as CAASSGLNTGELFF.

This clone was found once. The chain uses TRBV19 and TRBJ1-3; D remains ambiguous. Trimming took 6 bases from V and 1 from J, leaving 7 bases between them. This CDR3 has 13 amino acids. The germline CDR1 and CDR2 sequences are LNHDA and SQIVND (reference sequence). As DNA, the CDR3 is TGTGCCAGTAGATATGGTTCTGGAAACACCATATATTTT. Its translation is CASRYGSGNTIYF.

The genes are TRBV18 and TRBJ2-5; no clear D gene. This CDR3 spans 11 amino acids. From germline, CDR1 is KGHSH and CDR2 LQKENI. Trimming shortened V by 4 bases and J by 5 bases, and 5 bases separated the two germline ends. The CDR3 loop is CASSQWETQYF. CDR3 bases: TGTGCCAGCTCACAATGGGAGACCCAGTACTTC.

The chain recombines TRBV5-4 with TRBJ2-5, with D possibly matching TRBD1 (5 bases). CDR3 length equals 13 residues. Germline V gene lookup returns CDR1 SGHNT and CDR2 YYREEE (reference sequence). V lost 2 bases, J lost 4 bases, and 9 bases lay in between. CDR3 sequence (DNA): TGTGCCAGCAGCTTAAGGGGTGGAGAGACCCAGTACTTC. Its translation is CASSLRGGETQYF.

V is TRBV27 and J is TRBJ1-4; TRBD1 might be the D (5 bases). Trimming took 4 bases from V and 0 from J, leaving 9 bases between them. The germline V gene has CDR1 MNHEY and CDR2 SMNVEV (reference sequence). This CDR3 contains 15 residues. The CDR3 sequence: CASSYRGATNEKLFF. The CDR3 DNA reads as TGTGCCAGCAGTTACCGGGGGGCAACTAATGAAAAACTGTTTTTT. Drawing the rest from reference TRBV27 and TRBJ1-4, the complete variable domain is EAQVTQNPRYLITVTGKKLTVTCSQNMNHEYMSWYRQDPGLGLRQIYYSMNVEVTDKGDVPEGYKVSRKEKRNFPLILESPSPNQTSLYFCASSYRGATNEKLFFGSGTQLSVL.

This clone was detected only once. The chain combines TRBV12-5 with TRBJ2-7; D remains ambiguous. Trimming removed 6 bases at V and 5 bases at J, with 11 bases between. The CDR3 loop spans 12 amino acids. Germline loops: CDR1 LGHNT, CDR2 FRNRAP. The DNA for the CDR3 is TGTGCTAGTGGCTCCCTACGAGACGAGCAGTACTTC. Encoded protein: CASGSLRDEQYF. The entire variable domain, with the rest obtained from reference TRBV12-5 and TRBJ2-7, is as follows: DARVTQTPRHKVTEMGQEVTMRCQPILGHNTVFWYRQTMMQGLELLAYFRNRAPLDDSGMPKDRFSAEMPDATLATLKIQPSEPRDSAVYFCASGSLRDEQYFGPGTRLTVT.

The genes are TRBV6-5 and TRBJ1-1; the D gene is possibly TRBD1 (5 bases). V lost 6 bases to trimming and J lost 1 base, with 15 bases between them. Germline loops: CDR1 MNHEY, CDR2 SVGAGI. The CDR3 consists of 15 residues. CDR3 amino acids: CASSPRRGGNTEAFF. The CDR3 DNA sequence: TGTGCCAGCAGCCCCCGCCGGGGCGGGAACACTGAAGCTTTCTTT.

The genes are TRBV19 and TRBJ2-7; either TRBD1 or TRBD2 may supply D (5 bases each). This CDR3 has 14 residues. The germline CDR1 and CDR2 sequences are LNHDA and SQIVND (reference sequence). Trimming cost V 4 bases and J 2 bases, with 12 bases left between them. The CDR3: CASSRDGKTYEQYF. CDR3 in DNA: TGTGCCAGTAGTAGGGACGGGAAAACCTACGAGCAGTACTTC. Full variable domain (rest looked up from reference TRBV19 and TRBJ2-7): DGGITQSPKYLFRKEGQNVTLSCEQNLNHDAMYWYRQDPGQGLRLIYYSQIVNDFQKGDIAEGYSVSREKKESFPLTVTSAQKNPTAFYLCASSRDGKTYEQYFGPGTRLTVT.

The chain recombines TRBV30 with TRBJ2-3, with 12 bases that match TRBD1. The CDR3 length is 14 residues. Trimming at V came to 2 bases and at J to 6 bases, leaving 3 bases not matched to a gene. Per the germline V gene, CDR1 is GTSNPN and CDR2 is SVGIG (reference sequence). The CDR3 is CAWSRGTGGDTQYF. The CDR3, as DNA: TGTGCCTGGAGTAGAGGGACAGGGGGCGATACGCAGTATTTT.

The V gene is TRBV7-9, the J gene TRBJ2-7; D is undetermined. Germline assignment: CDR1 SEHNR and CDR2 FQNEAQ (reference sequence). Between the trimmed V and J ends, which lost 3 bases and 5 bases, there was a span of 5 bases. CDR3 size: 11 residues. The CDR3 loop is CASSFRDEQYF. In DNA, the CDR3 is TGTGCCAGCAGCTTCCGGGACGAGCAGTACTTC.

This clone has a single count. The chain recombines TRBV6-2 or TRBV6-3 with TRBJ1-2; TRBD1 might be the D (5 bases). The ends were cut back, 5 bases at V and 5 bases at J, with 24 bases in the middle. The CDR3 is 17 residues long. Germline CDR1 MNHEY, CDR2 SVGEGT. The CDR3 is CASSHRGTGESPYGYTF. The CDR3 DNA follows: TGTGCCAGCAGTCACCGAGGGACGGGGGAGAGCCCATATGGCTACACCTTC.

CDR3 amino acids: CASSQTGEAFF. DNA of the CDR3: TGTGCCAGCAGCCAGACAGGTGAAGCTTTCTTT. V usage is TRBV7-3 and J usage is TRBJ1-1, with a possible D match to TRBD1 (6 bases). Trimming took off 5 bases at V and 7 bases at J, with 8 bases between the two ends. The CDR3 covers 11 residues. CDR1 SGHTA and CDR2 FQGTGA come from the germline V gene.

The count of this clone is one. This chain connects TRBV5-1 to TRBJ1-4; D ambiguous. From germline, CDR1 is SGHRS and CDR2 YFSETQ. Trimming took off 0 bases at V and 5 bases at J, with 8 bases between the two ends. This CDR3 contains 14 residues. CDR3 sequence: CASSLVGVNEKLFF. The CDR3 nucleotides read TGCGCCAGCAGCTTGGTCGGTGTAAATGAAAAACTGTTTTTT.

The chain couples TRBV5-5 to TRBJ2-3, with a weak D call TRBD1 (6 bases). The CDR3 is 16 amino acids. The germline V gene has CDR1 SGHKS and CDR2 YYEKEE (reference sequence). V was trimmed by 5 bases and J by 1 base, leaving 17 bases between them. The CDR3 is CASRFEGTFGTDTQYF. The DNA for the CDR3 is TGTGCCAGCAGGTTTGAAGGGACATTCGGCACAGATACGCAGTATTTT.

As DNA, the CDR3 is TGTGCCAGCAGCTCACAGGGAAATTCGCTCTCCTACGAGCAGTACTTC. Protein: CASSSQGNSLSYEQYF. The chain carries TRBV7-6 and TRBJ2-7; D may be TRBD1 (6 bases). Germline lookup yields CDR1 SGHVS and CDR2 FNYEAQ. This CDR3 is 16 amino acids long. Trimming left V 4 bases short and J 0 bases short, with 16 bases between.

This clone was detected once. This chain uses TRBV18 with TRBJ2-1; D possibly uses TRBD1 or TRBD2 (6 bases each). The CDR3 runs to 16 residues. Trimming took 0 bases from V and 2 from J, leaving 11 bases between them. CDR1 and CDR2 (germline): KGHSH, LQKENI. CDR3 region: CASSPPGGGTYNEQFF. The CDR3, as DNA: TGTGCCAGCTCACCACCTGGAGGGGGGACCTACAATGAGCAGTTCTTC. Using reference TRBV18 and TRBJ2-1 for the parts outside the CDR3, the full variable domain is NAGVMQNPRHLVRRRGQEARLRCSPMKGHSHVYWYRQLPEEGLKFMVYLQKENIIDESGMPKERFSAEFPKEGPSILRIQQVVRGDSAAYFCASSPPGGGTYNEQFFGPGTRLTVL.

This chain uses TRBV5-1 with TRBJ2-3; weak D call: TRBD2 (5 bases). The germline V gene encodes CDR1 SGHRS and CDR2 YFSETQ. The CDR3 sequence is 13 residues long. The germline V and J ends were trimmed by 0 bases and 4 bases, with 6 bases remaining between them. The CDR3 region is CASSLEAADTQYF. CDR3 DNA: TGCGCCAGCAGCTTGGAAGCGGCAGATACGCAGTATTTT.

This chain links TRBV19 with TRBJ1-3; TRBD1 might be the D (6 bases). Trimming took 2 bases from V and 0 from J, leaving 11 bases between them. The germline CDR1 and CDR2 sequences are LNHDA and SQIVND (reference sequence). This CDR3 contains 16 residues. CDR3 protein: CASSISPGDSGNTIYF. In nucleotides, the CDR3 is TGTGCCAGTAGTATAAGTCCAGGGGACTCTGGAAACACCATATATTTT.

The chain combines TRBV28 with TRBJ2-7; the D gene is possibly TRBD2 (7 bases). The germline V and J ends were trimmed by 3 bases and 0 bases, with 12 bases remaining between them. The germline V gene has CDR1 MDHEN and CDR2 SYDVKM. The CDR3 is 15 amino acids. The CDR3 nucleotides are TGTGCCAGCAGTTTGATGGGGGGGCCCTCCTACGAGCAGTACTTC. Translating it yields CASSLMGGPSYEQYF.

The V and J genes are TRBV19 and TRBJ1-2; D gene ambiguous. CDR3 length: 14 residues. From germline, CDR1 is LNHDA and CDR2 SQIVND (reference sequence). V was pared by 0 bases and J by 2 bases, with 7 bases between. The CDR3: CASSIDLGNYGYTF. CDR3 in DNA: TGTGCCAGTAGTATAGATCTCGGAAACTATGGCTACACCTTC.